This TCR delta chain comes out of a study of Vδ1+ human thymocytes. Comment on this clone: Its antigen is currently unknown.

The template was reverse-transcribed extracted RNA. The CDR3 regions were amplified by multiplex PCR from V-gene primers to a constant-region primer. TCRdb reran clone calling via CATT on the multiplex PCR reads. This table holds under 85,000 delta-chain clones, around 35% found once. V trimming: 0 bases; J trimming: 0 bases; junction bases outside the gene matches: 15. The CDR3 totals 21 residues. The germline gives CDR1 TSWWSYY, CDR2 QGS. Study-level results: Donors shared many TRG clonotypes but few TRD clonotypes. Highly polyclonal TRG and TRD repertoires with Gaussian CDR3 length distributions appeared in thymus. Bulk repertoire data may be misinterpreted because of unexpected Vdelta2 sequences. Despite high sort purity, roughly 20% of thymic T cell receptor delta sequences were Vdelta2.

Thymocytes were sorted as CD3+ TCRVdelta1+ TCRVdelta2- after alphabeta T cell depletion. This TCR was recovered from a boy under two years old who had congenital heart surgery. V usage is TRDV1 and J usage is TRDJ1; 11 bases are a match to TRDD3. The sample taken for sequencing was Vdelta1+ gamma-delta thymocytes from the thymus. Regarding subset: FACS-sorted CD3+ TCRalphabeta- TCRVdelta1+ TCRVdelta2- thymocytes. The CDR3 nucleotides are TGTGCTCTTGGGGAACTTCCTTCCCACTCTCTGGGGGATACAAACACCGATAAACTCATCTTT. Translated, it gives CALGELPSHSLGDTNTDKLIF.